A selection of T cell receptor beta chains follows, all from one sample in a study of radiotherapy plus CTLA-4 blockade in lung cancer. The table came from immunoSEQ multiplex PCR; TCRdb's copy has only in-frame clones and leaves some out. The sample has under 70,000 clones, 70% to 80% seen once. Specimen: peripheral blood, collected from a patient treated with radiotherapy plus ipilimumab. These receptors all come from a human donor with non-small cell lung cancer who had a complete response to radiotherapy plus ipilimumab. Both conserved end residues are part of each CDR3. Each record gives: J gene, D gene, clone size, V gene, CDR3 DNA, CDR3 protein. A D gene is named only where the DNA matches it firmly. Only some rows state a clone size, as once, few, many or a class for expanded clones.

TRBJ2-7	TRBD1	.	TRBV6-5	TGTGCCAGCAGTTTGGGGACAGGCAGCTACGAGCAGTACTTC	CASSLGTGSYEQYF
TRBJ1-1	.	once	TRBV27	TGTGCCAGCAGCTCGGGGGTGAACACTGAAGCTTTCTTT	CASSSGVNTEAFF
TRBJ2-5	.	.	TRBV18	TGTGCCAGCTCACCTAAAGGGGGTGGAGAGACCCAGTACTTC	CASSPKGGGETQYF
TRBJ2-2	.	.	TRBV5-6	TGTGCCAGCAGCTTGGTAGGGGCGAACACCGGGGAGCTGTTTTTT	CASSLVGANTGELFF
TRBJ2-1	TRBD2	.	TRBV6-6	TGTGCCAGCAGACAACTAGCGGGAGTCCGGGATGAGCAGTTCTTC	CASRQLAGVRDEQFF
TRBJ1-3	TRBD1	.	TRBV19	TGTGCCAGTGGGCCCGGACAGGGAAGATCTGGAAACACCATATATTTT	CASGPGQGRSGNTIYF
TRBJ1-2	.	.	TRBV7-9	TGTGCCAGCAGCTTGGCGGGCATTTACTATGGCTACACCTTC	CASSLAGIYYGYTF
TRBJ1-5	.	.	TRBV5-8	TGTGCCAGCAGCTCACAGGGCCCTCAGCAGCCCCAGCATTTT	CASSSQGPQQPQHF
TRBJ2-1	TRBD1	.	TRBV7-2	TGTGCCAGCAGCCCCCGGACAGGCGACAATGAGCAGTTCTTC	CASSPRTGDNEQFF
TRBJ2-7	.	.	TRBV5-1	TGCGCCAGCAGCGCGGGCAGCTCCTACGAGCAGTACTTC	CASSAGSSYEQYF
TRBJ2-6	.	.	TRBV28	TGTGCCAGCAGTTTGAGGGAGTCTGGGGCCAACGTCCTGACTTTC	CASSLRESGANVLTF
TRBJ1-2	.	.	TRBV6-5	TGTGCCAGCAGTATCAGGGGAGCTAACTATGGCTACACCTTC	CASSIRGANYGYTF
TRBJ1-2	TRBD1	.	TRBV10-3	TGTGCCATCAAACCGGGACAGGGGAACGGGAACTATGGCTACACCTTC	CAIKPGQGNGNYGYTF
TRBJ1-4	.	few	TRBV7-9	TGTGCCAGCAGCCGGGGTCGAATGAGACCGGAAAAACTGTTTTTT	CASSRGRMRPEKLFF
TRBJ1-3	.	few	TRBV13	TGTGCCAGCAGCTTAGTCGGCTCTGGAAACACCATATATTTT	CASSLVGSGNTIYF
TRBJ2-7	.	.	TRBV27	TGTGCCAGCAGTTCCCCCCCAGGGGGGTACGAGCAGTACTTC	CASSSPPGGYEQYF
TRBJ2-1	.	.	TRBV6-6	TGTGCCAGCAGTTACTCGACAGGGACGAGCGGGGGAGTTGGGTTCTTC	CASSYSTGTSGGVGFF
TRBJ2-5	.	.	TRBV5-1	TGCGCCAGCAGCCAATCCTACCAAGAGACCCAGTACTTC	CASSQSYQETQYF
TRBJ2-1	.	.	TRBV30	TGTGCCTGGCAACGCGGGGATGAGCAGTTCTTC	CAWQRGDEQFF
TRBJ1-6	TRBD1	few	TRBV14	TGTGCCAGCAGCCCCTGGACAGGGGGGAATTCACCCCTCCACTTT	CASSPWTGGNSPLHF
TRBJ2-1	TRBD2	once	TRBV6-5	TGTGCCAGCAGTTACTCGACTAGCGGTAGCAATGAGCAGTTCTTC	CASSYSTSGSNEQFF
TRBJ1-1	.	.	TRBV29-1	TGCAGCGTTGCAGGGGAGGGCACTGAAGCTTTCTTT	CSVAGEGTEAFF